The subject of this entry is one TCR beta chain. The sample is drawn from a study of CD8+CD57+ T cells in acquired aplastic anemia. For the study at large: DNA per sorted CD4+ or CD8+ sample ranged about 0.17 to 30 ug, averaging roughly 3.2 ug. About 10 million reads, on average, were obtained for CD4+ cells from healthy donors.

The germline gives CDR1 MNHEY, CDR2 SVGAGI. The CDR3 loop spans 14 amino acids. Trimming shortened V by 6 bases and J by 10 bases, and 16 bases separated the two germline ends. Both TCR beta VDJ combination and CDR3 sequence profiling were carried out. Genomic DNA was the template for this profiling. TCRdb passed the reads through MiXCR, listing each CDR3 protein once. This sample has fewer than 200,000 distinct CDR3 sequences, with 55% to 80% found just once. The V and J genes are TRBV6-5 and TRBJ1-6; the D gene is possibly TRBD1 (5 bases). This TCR came from a human donor in good health. Sequenced sample: sorted CD4+, CD8+, or CD8+CD57+ T cells (not recorded which) from PBMCs. DNA of the CDR3: TGTGCCAGCAGCACGACAGTGGCCAAATCACCCCTCCACTTT. As protein: CASSTTVAKSPLHF.